This is a list of T cell receptor beta chains from one sample in a study of shared clonotypes between healthy human individuals. Only in-frame clones appear in the TCRdb table, and some are missing; sequencing was by immunoSEQ multiplex PCR. The sample consists of under 650,000 clones, 90% to 96% of them appearing once. Sequenced material: naive CD4+ T cells sorted from blood. The receptors stem from a woman under 40 in good health. The CDR3 runs from the conserved cysteine through the conserved F or W. Clone size is not always given. Where it is, it says once, few, many or a class for expanded clones.

J gene	V gene	clone size	CDR3 protein
TRBJ2-5	TRBV5-5	-	CASSLGLGGTGGLETQYF
TRBJ2-3	TRBV5-1	-	CASSLSNSDTQYF
TRBJ2-5	TRBV5-1	-	CASSSGLAGTQETQYF
TRBJ2-7	TRBV2	few	CASSEQEAQYF
TRBJ2-7	TRBV15	-	CATSRDYAAEQYF
TRBJ2-7	TRBV7-2	-	CASSPPGFGTGPAYEQYF
TRBJ2-2	TRBV10-1	-	CASSSGTVNTGELFF
TRBJ1-1	TRBV28	-	CASTTLGRGHTEAFF
TRBJ2-1	TRBV6-1	-	CASSESGAQQFF
TRBJ1-2	TRBV5-1	-	CASSLVGTTGSYGYTF
TRBJ2-1	TRBV7-2	once	CASSFPDWKIPPTEQFF
TRBJ2-5	TRBV7-9	-	CASSSGTVQQETQYF
TRBJ2-3	TRBV28	-	CASGLPDTQYF
TRBJ2-1	TRBV4-1	-	CASSQEQSSDEQFF
TRBJ2-7	TRBV6-5	once	CASSRLAAAYEQYF
TRBJ2-5	TRBV7-9	-	CASSSMGGPPYRETQYF
TRBJ2-7	TRBV18	-	CASSPGTGGLEQYF
TRBJ2-7	TRBV6-5	-	CASSYSGLALYEQYF
TRBJ1-2	TRBV2	-	CASSAGGYYGYTF
TRBJ2-5	TRBV7-9	-	CASSLGGTGYQETQYF
TRBJ1-4	TRBV6-1	-	CASRWEKLFF
TRBJ1-5	TRBV28	-	CASSSDSGTPSGQPQHF
TRBJ2-2	TRBV4-2	few	CASSQVRELFF
TRBJ1-1	TRBV18	-	CASSPLSVTEAFF
TRBJ1-1	TRBV29-1	once	CSVELGQRAVLNTEAFF
TRBJ2-7	TRBV5-1	-	CASSLMAGQTIAGEQYF
TRBJ2-7	TRBV28	-	CASSRTSGSEQYF
TRBJ2-2	TRBV4-2	-	CASSNQGAGTGELFF
TRBJ2-6	TRBV4-1	once	CASSQEQGGRGLSGANVLTF
TRBJ2-1	TRBV28	-	CASTRLAGVNEQFF
TRBJ2-1	TRBV2	-	CASSLGTLGPSEQFF
TRBJ2-7	TRBV29-1	once	CSVLSGLAGPPYEQYF
TRBJ1-4	TRBV5-5	-	CASSWAGLTNEKLFF
TRBJ2-1	TRBV5-1	-	CASSLGFRASGRSNEQFF
TRBJ2-1	TRBV18	-	CASSAGTGSLEQFF
TRBJ1-6	TRBV28	-	CASSFHASSYNSPLHF
TRBJ1-2	TRBV28	-	CASSLTAQGYTF
TRBJ2-3	TRBV5-1	-	CASTDWGASTDTQYF
TRBJ2-2	TRBV9	-	CASSGTGLAGTGELFF
TRBJ1-5	TRBV10-3	-	CAISESRATLDQPQHF
TRBJ2-1	TRBV6-4	-	CASSAGGTGYGNEQFF
TRBJ1-1	TRBV7-9	-	CASSLAGETEAFF
TRBJ1-5	TRBV28	-	CASRKSNQPQHF
TRBJ1-5	TRBV2	few	CASRRGHQPQHF
TRBJ2-7	TRBV19	-	CASSPHSGSSYEQYF
TRBJ2-7	TRBV7-6	-	CASSPMSGGSFYEQYF
TRBJ2-5	TRBV15	-	CATSPSGRRETQYF
TRBJ1-3	TRBV7-9	-	CASSSTGYSGNTIYF
TRBJ2-3	TRBV27	-	CASRSFGTGAFDTQYF
TRBJ2-3	TRBV5-1	-	CASSLDSTDTQYF
TRBJ2-7	TRBV29-1	once	CSANWGTGVREQYF
TRBJ2-1	TRBV7-9	-	CASSLGSRGDNEQFF
TRBJ1-3	TRBV7-2	once	CASSLGGGNTIYF
TRBJ2-5	TRBV10-3	-	CAISEGFRETQYF
TRBJ2-7	TRBV28	-	CASSSLETPTYEQYF
TRBJ2-7	TRBV19	-	CASSIRTSGSYEQYF